This T cell receptor (beta chain) was retrieved from a study of control samples from healthy donors and cancer patients. Some clones are missing from TCRdb's copy, which holds only in-frame ones; the method was immunoSEQ multiplex PCR. The sample shows 45,000 to 60,000 clones, approximately 92% of them seen only once. The germline gives CDR1 SGHDT, CDR2 YYEEEE. The ends were cut back, 3 bases at V and 5 bases at J, with 11 bases in the middle. This CDR3 is built from 13 residues. This TCR was recovered from a man aged 25-40 years with colorectal cancer. The V and J genes are TRBV5-6 and TRBJ2-5; D gene uncertain. Specimen: PBMCs. The CDR3 sequence: CASSSIFRETQYF. DNA for the CDR3: TGTGCCAGCAGCTCCATTTTCCGTGAGACCCAGTACTTC.